The text below deals with one TCR beta chain. Its antigen is unidentified. The data were taken from a study of T cell responses to AZD1222 COVID-19 vaccine. This CDR3 has 13 amino acids. Germline CDR1 reads SGHTA; CDR2 reads FQGNSA. V was shortened by 5 bases and J by 8 bases, with 15 bases between the two germline ends. Study observations and caveats: Clonal diversity was possibly underestimated, and the donors were mostly white British, with more females. Spike-specific TCRs gained breadth and depth after people received two AZD1222 doses. Repertoires were obtained only post-peak T cell response.

Sequencing used immunoSEQ multiplex PCR; TCRdb keeps in-frame clones, though not all of them. Among about 86,000 clones listed, roughly 87% were seen once. The origin of this receptor is an adult in good health. Material: peripheral blood, obtained on day 0 of AZD1222 vaccination. This chain links TRBV7-2 with TRBJ1-2; D is perhaps TRBD1 (5 bases). This chain's CDR3 is CASSPRQLYGYTF. CDR3 nucleotides: TGTGCCAGCAGCCCCAGACAGTTATACGGCTACACCTTC. Supplemented by reference TRBV7-2 and TRBJ1-2, the full variable domain reads GAGVSQSPSNKVTEKGKDVELRCDPISGHTALYWYRQSLGQGLEFLIYFQGNSAPDKSGLPSDRFSAERTGGSVSTLTIQRTQQEDSAVYLCASSPRQLYGYTFGSGTRLTVV.